This T cell receptor (beta chain) was retrieved from a study of HIV-infected patients and healthy controls. The repertoire came from unfractionated whole blood and reflected all unsorted peripheral T cells. Alpha and beta constant-region primers primed reverse transcription of 500 to 550 ng RNA. Each of the alpha and beta chains got its own library through chain-specific third strand synthesis with indices. MiXCR, applied by TCRdb to the 5' RACE reads, yields one record per CDR3 protein. Of more than 15,000 distinct CDR3 sequences in the sample, 9% to 15% were seen once. V was trimmed by 4 bases and J by 5 bases, leaving 18 bases between them. The CDR3 length is 16 residues. From germline, CDR1 is LNHDA and CDR2 SQIVND (reference sequence). This clonotype was observed a handful of times.

Sequencing input: blood. This TCR was sampled from an adult in good health. V usage is TRBV19 and J usage is TRBJ2-4; D remains unclear. The CDR3 protein is CASSTDRLPGENIQYF. The CDR3 DNA reads TGTGCCAGTAGTACCGATCGACTCCCTGGGGAAAACATTCAGTACTTC.